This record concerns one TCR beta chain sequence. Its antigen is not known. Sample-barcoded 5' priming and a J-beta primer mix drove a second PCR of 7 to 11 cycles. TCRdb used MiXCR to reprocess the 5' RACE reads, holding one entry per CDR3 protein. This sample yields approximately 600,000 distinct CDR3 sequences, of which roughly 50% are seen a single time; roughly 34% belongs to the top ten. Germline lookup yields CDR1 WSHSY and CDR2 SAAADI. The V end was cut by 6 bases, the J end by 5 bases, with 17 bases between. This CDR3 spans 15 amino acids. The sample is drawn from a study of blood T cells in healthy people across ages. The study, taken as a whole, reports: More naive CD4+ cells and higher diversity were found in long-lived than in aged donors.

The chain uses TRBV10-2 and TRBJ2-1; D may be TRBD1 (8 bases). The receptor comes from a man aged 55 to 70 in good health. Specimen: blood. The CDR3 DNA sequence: TGCGCCAGCAGGGGAACAGGGGGGGCTCACAATGAGCAGTTCTTC. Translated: CASRGTGGAHNEQFF.